The 7 T cell receptor beta chains given below trace back to one sample, sequenced in a study of vaccination and CD4 T cells after COVID-19. The antigens these receptors bind are not known. Indicated treatment: approximately nine-day PBMC culture with coronavirus spike peptide pools or control peptides (ViraFEST assay). Cultured CD4+ T cell DNA underwent sequencing with the Oncomine TCR Beta short-read assay. TCRdb re-analysed the PCR reads in MiXCR, keeping a single row per CDR3 protein. The repertoire holds roughly 15,000 distinct CDR3 sequences, with around 24% as singletons. Input material: cultured CD4+ T cells from blood. The receptors were sampled from a human donor with COVID-19.

This chain links TRBV7-9 with TRBJ1-2; 7 bases map to TRBD1. CDR1 is SEHNR and CDR2 is FQNEAQ in the germline V gene (reference sequence). Trimming removed 3 bases from V and 0 bases from J; junction bases left unmatched: 7. This CDR3 has 16 residues. The CDR3 spells CASSFLQGTANYGYTF. The CDR3 coding sequence is TGTGCCAGCAGCTTCCTGCAGGGGACAGCTAACTATGGCTACACCTTC.

This clonotype has more than one count but fewer than ten. The chain joins TRBV7-8 to TRBJ1-2; maybe TRBD1 (6 bases). There are 15 residues in the CDR3. V lost 5 bases and J lost 3, with 16 bases in between. Germline V CDR1 and CDR2: SGHVS, FQNEAQ. The CDR3 DNA reads as TGTGCCAGCAGCCAAGAACAGGGCGGAGACTATGGCTACACCTTC. Translation gives CASSQEQGGDYGYTF. The variable domain in full, completed from reference TRBV7-8 and TRBJ1-2, reads GAGVSQSPRYKVAKRGQDVALRCDPISGHVSLFWYQQALGQGPEFLTYFQNEAQLDKSGLPSDRFFAERPEGSVSTLKIQRTQQEDSAVYLCASSQEQGGDYGYTFGSGTRLTVV.

This sequence joins TRBV5-6 and TRBJ2-3, with 8 bases aligning to TRBD2. The germline V gene encodes CDR1 SGHDT and CDR2 YYEEEE. The CDR3 totals 16 residues. Losses at the gene ends were 0 bases for V and 2 bases for J; bases not matched to a gene: 5. This CDR3 reads CASSLGKAGVTDTQYF. The CDR3 DNA reads TGTGCCAGCAGCTTGGGAAAAGCGGGAGTCACAGATACGCAGTATTTT. Combining the CDR3 with reference TRBV5-6 and TRBJ2-3 gives the whole variable domain DAGVTQSPTHLIKTRGQQVTLRCSPKSGHDTVSWYQQALGQGPQFIFQYYEEEERQRGNFPDRFSGHQFPNYSSELNVNALLLGDSALYLCASSLGKAGVTDTQYFGPGTRLTVL.

This clonotype is medium-sized. This chain joins TRBV6-2 or TRBV6-3 and TRBJ1-5, with 10 positions matching TRBD1. V was pared by 7 bases and J by 4 bases, with 7 bases of the junction left unmatched. The germline V gene has CDR1 MNHEY and CDR2 SVGEGT. This CDR3 is 15 amino acids long. This chain's CDR3 is CASMGGGQGNQPQHF. DNA of the CDR3: TGTGCCAGCATGGGAGGGGGACAGGGGAATCAGCCCCAGCATTTT.

The rearrangement joins TRBV5-1 to TRBJ1-2; D is perhaps TRBD1 (6 bases). Germline V gives CDR1 SGHRS, CDR2 YFSETQ. The CDR3 covers 14 residues. V lost 2 bases to trimming and J lost 3 bases, with 11 bases between them. For the CDR3, the DNA is TGCGCCAGCAGCTTTGGGGGCGCGGACTATGGCTACACCTTC. Translated: CASSFGGADYGYTF.

The CDR3 reads CSARDHASGGGVEQYF. The CDR3 region has the DNA TGCAGTGCTAGAGATCACGCTAGCGGGGGCGGGGTGGAGCAGTACTTC. The rearrangement links TRBV20-1 to TRBJ2-7; 10 nucleotides agree with TRBD2. The CDR3 runs to 16 residues. Losses at the gene ends were 0 bases for V and 7 bases for J; bases not matched to a gene: 12. Germline V gene sequence: CDR1 DFQATT, CDR2 SNEGSKA (reference sequence).

Notes on this clonotype: A much larger clone differs from this one at a single base, so this may be a read error. The V gene is TRBV15, the J gene TRBJ2-5; 13 bases are shared with TRBD2. The germline V gene encodes CDR1 LNHNV and CDR2 YYDKDF (reference sequence). The CDR3 has 21 residues. The CDR3 sequence is CATSESTPTSGGAGPQGTQYF. As DNA, the CDR3 is TGTGCCACCAGCGAATCAACGCCCACTAGCGGGGGGGCAGGCCCCCAAGGGACCCAGTACTTC. The full variable domain, in which reference TRBV15 and TRBJ2-5 provide the parts outside the CDR3, is DAMVIQNPRYQVTQFGKPVTLSCSQTLNHNVMYWYQQKSSQAPKLLFHYYDKDFNNEADTPDNFQSRRPNTSFCFLDIRSPGLGDTAMYLCATSESTPTSGGAGPQGTQYFGPGTRLLVL.